This T cell receptor (beta chain) was recovered during a study of blood T cell repertoires in COVID-19. CDR1 and CDR2 from the germline V gene are LGHDT and YNNKEL (reference sequence). The CDR3 length is 17 residues. With V trimmed by 1 base and J by 6 bases, 13 bases remained unmatched. The authors' processing: Nucleated cell counts were estimated from reference gene primer amplification. Generated by immunoSEQ multiplex PCR, the TCRdb table keeps only in-frame clones and is missing some. The V and J calls and clone size were taken over from that table, and D and trimming were inferred from the DNA. The sample gives about 94,000 clones, around 87% of which show up once; 7% to 9% is in the top ten.

The receptor was derived from a human donor with acute or convalescent COVID-19. The donor label of this sample is uncertain. This chain connects TRBV3-1 (or the pseudogene TRBV3-2) to TRBJ2-3; 7 bases agree with TRBD2. Specimen: peripheral blood. CDR3 DNA sequence: TGTGCCAGCAGCCAAGTGTGGCGGGGGACCCTCCCGGATACGCAGTATTTT. Translating it yields CASSQVWRGTLPDTQYF.